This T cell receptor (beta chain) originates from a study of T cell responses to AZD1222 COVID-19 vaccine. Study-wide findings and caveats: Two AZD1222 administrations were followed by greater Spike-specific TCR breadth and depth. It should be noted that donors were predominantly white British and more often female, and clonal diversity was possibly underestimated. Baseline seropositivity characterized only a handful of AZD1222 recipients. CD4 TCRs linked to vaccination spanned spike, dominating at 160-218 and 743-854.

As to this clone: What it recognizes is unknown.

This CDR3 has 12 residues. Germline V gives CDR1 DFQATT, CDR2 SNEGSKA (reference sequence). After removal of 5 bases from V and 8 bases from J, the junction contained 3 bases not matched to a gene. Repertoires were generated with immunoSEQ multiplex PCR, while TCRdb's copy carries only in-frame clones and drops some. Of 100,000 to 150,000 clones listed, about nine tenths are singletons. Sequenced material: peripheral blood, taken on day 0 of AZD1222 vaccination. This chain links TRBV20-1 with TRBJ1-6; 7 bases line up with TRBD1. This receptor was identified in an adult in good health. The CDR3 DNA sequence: TGCAGTGCTGGTGGACAGGATTCACCCCTCCACTTT. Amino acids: CSAGGQDSPLHF.